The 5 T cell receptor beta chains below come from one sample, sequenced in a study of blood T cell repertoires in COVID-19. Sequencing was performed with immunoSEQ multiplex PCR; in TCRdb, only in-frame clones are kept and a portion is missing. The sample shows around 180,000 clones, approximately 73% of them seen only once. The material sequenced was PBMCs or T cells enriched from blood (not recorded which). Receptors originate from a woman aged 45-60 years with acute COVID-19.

Written as DNA, the CDR3 is TGTGCCAGCAGCTTAGCCGGGGGGCCGCAGACCCAGTACTTC. Its protein is CASSLAGGPQTQYF. The chain carries TRBV7-2 and TRBJ2-5, with a possible D match to TRBD2 (7 bases). V lost 0 bases to trimming and J lost 6 bases, with 11 bases between them. CDR3 size: 14 residues. Germline V gives CDR1 SGHTA, CDR2 FQGNSA.

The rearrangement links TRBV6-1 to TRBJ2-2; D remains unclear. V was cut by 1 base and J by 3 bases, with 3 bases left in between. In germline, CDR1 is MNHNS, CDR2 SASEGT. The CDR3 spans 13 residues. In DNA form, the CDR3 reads TGTGCCAGCAGTGAAGGGCACACCGGGGAGCTGTTTTTT. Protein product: CASSEGHTGELFF.

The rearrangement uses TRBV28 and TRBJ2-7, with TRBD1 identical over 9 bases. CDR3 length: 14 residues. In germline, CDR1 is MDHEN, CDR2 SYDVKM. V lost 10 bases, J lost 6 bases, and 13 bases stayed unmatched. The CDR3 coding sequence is TGTGCCACCTTGACAGGGGGTGGAACGGGCGAGCAGTACGTC. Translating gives CATLTGGGTGEQYV.

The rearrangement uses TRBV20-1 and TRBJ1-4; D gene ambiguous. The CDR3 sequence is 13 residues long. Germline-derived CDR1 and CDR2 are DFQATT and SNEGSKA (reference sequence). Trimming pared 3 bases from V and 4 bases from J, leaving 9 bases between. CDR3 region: CSASLRLNEKLFF. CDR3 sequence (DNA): TGCAGTGCTAGTTTGCGGCTTAATGAAAAACTGTTTTTT.

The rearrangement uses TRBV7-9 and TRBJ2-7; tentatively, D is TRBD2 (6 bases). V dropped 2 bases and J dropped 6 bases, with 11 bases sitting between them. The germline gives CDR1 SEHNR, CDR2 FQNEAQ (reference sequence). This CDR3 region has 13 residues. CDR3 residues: CASSLTGGAEQYV. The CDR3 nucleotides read TGTGCCAGCAGCTTAACCGGAGGGGCCGAGCAGTACGTC.